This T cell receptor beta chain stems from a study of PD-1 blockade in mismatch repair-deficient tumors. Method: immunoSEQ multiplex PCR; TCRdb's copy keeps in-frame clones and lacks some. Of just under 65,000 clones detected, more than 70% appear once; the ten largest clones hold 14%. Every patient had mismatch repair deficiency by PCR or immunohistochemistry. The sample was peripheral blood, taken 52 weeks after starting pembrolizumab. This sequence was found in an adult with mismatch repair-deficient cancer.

The CDR3 region is CASSFWTGAAYEQYF. The CDR3 coding sequence is TGTGCCAGCAGCTTTTGGACAGGGGCGGCCTACGAGCAGTACTTC. This chain links TRBV5-6 with TRBJ2-7, with 9 bases fitting TRBD1. The germline V gene has CDR1 SGHDT and CDR2 YYEEEE. This CDR3 has 15 amino acids. V was clipped by 2 bases and J by 2 bases; unmatched bases: 5.